This TCR beta chain was sequenced in a study of blood T cell dynamics during melanoma immunotherapy. Only in-frame clones appear in the TCRdb table, and some are missing; sequencing was by immunoSEQ multiplex PCR. The sample includes tens of thousands of clones, around 85% of them seen just once. The CDR3 runs 17 residues. Germline values: CDR1 SGHAT, CDR2 FQNNGV. V lost 0 bases to trimming and J lost 4 bases, with 18 bases between them. Time point given: pre-treatment baseline. The TCR sequence derives from a human donor with melanoma. This material consisted of blood, taken from a patient treated with checkpoint blockade. This chain connects TRBV11-2 to TRBJ1-2; D gene uncertain. CDR3 DNA: TGTGCCAGCAGCTTAGATGCGCTGGGCCAAACTACCTATGGCTACACCTTC. Protein sequence: CASSLDALGQTTYGYTF.